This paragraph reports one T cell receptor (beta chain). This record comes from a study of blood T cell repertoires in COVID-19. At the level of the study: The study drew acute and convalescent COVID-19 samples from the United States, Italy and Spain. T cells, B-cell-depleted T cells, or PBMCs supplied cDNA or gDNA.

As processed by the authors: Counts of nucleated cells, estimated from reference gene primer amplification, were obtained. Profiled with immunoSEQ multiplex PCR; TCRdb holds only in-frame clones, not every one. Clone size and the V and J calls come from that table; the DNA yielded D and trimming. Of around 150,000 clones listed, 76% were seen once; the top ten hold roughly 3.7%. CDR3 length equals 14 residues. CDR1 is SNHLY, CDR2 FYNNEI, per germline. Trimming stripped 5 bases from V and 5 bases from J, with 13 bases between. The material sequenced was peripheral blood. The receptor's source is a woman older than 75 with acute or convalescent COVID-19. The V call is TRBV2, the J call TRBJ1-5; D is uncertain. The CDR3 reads CASSILGKDQPQHF. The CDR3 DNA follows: TGTGCCAGCAGTATACTAGGGAAGGATCAGCCCCAGCATTTT.